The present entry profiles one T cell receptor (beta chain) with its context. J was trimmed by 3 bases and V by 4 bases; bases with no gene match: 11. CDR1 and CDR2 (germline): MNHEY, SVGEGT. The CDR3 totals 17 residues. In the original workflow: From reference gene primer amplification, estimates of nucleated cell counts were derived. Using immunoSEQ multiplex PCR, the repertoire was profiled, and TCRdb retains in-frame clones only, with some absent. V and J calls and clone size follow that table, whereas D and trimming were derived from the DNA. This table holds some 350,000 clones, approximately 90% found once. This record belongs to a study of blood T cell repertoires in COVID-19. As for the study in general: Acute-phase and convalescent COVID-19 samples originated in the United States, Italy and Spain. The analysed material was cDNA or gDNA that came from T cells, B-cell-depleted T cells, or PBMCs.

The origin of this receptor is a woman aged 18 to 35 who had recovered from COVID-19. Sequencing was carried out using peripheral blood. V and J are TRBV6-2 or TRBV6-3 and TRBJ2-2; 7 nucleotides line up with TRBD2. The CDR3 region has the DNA TGTGCCAGCAGTTTGGGCCCTGTTGGGGGGGACACCGGGGAGCTGTTTTTT. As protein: CASSLGPVGGDTGELFF.